A single sample gave rise to the 19 T cell receptor beta chains below, sequenced in a study of CD8 T cell repertoires and HIV-1 epitope variants. Generated by immunoSEQ multiplex PCR, the TCRdb table keeps only in-frame clones and is missing some. The data show about 7,300 clones, 60% to 65% seen once. Their target antigens are unknown. The specimen sequenced was cultured CD8+ T cells derived from PBMCs. These receptors all stem from a male donor with HIV.

This chain uses TRBV18 with TRBJ2-3; TRBD1 matches 10 bases. This CDR3 is built from 15 residues. With V trimmed by 5 bases and J by 1 base, 3 bases remained unmatched. The V gene's germline CDR1 is KGHSH and CDR2 LQKENI. In DNA, the CDR3 is TGTGCCAGCTCAGACAGGGGGCGGGGCACAGATACGCAGTATTTT. It is translated as CASSDRGRGTDTQYF.

This chain joins TRBV10-2 and TRBJ2-3, with unresolved D. In germline, CDR1 is WSHSY, CDR2 SAAADI. This CDR3 comprises 13 residues. V was clipped by 7 bases and J by 0 bases, with 8 bases between them. The CDR3 nucleotides are TGCGCCAGCACGTCGGACAGCACAGATACGCAGTATTTT. This encodes CASTSDSTDTQYF.

V is TRBV28 and J is TRBJ2-7, with 11 bases that match TRBD2. V was pared by 10 bases and J by 1 base, with 6 bases of the junction left unmatched. The germline CDR1 and CDR2 sequences are MDHEN and SYDVKM. CDR3 size: 14 residues. The CDR3 here is CATGTSGLSYEQYF. The CDR3 nucleotides read TGTGCCACCGGGACTAGCGGCCTATCCTACGAGCAGTACTTC.

This rearrangement joins TRBV25-1 to TRBJ1-4; D not certain. The V gene's germline CDR1 is MGHDK and CDR2 SYGVNS. The CDR3 length is 16 residues. The ends were cut back, 2 bases at V and 2 bases at J, with 12 bases in the middle. The CDR3 reads CASSENPVGTNEKLFF. CDR3 bases: TGTGCCAGCAGTGAAAACCCGGTAGGGACTAATGAAAAACTGTTTTTT.

The chain has TRBV6-6 and TRBJ2-1, with 7 nucleotides matching TRBD1. The CDR3 is 15 amino acids. J lost 4 bases, V lost 2 bases, and 5 bases had no gene match. Germline V gene sequence: CDR1 MNHNY, CDR2 SVGAGI (reference sequence). CDR3 in amino acids: CASSYRQGEYNEQFF. In DNA form, the CDR3 reads TGTGCCAGCAGTTACCGACAGGGCGAATACAATGAGCAGTTCTTC.

This clone was recorded once. V and J are TRBV28 and TRBJ2-7, with 13 bases fitting TRBD2. The CDR3 runs 17 residues. J lost 0 bases, V lost 4 bases, and 6 bases had no gene match. The germline V gene encodes CDR1 MDHEN and CDR2 SYDVKM. The CDR3 DNA sequence: TGTGCCAGCAGTTCCGGGACTAGCGGGATCCTCTCCTACGAGCAGTACTTC. It yields the protein CASSSGTSGILSYEQYF.

This clone was found once. The chain employs TRBV28 and TRBJ1-2; TRBD1 agrees at 9 bases. In germline, CDR1 is MDHEN, CDR2 SYDVKM. The CDR3 has 22 amino acids. Trimming took 4 bases from V and 5 from J; bases not matched to a gene: 29. The CDR3 reads CASSSLPGTGQVTPDQSYGYTF. CDR3 sequence (DNA): TGTGCCAGCAGTTCCCTGCCCGGGACAGGGCAAGTTACCCCCGATCAATCGTATGGCTACACCTTC.

The V gene is TRBV7-2, the J gene TRBJ2-7, with D possibly matching TRBD1 (5 bases). CDR1 and CDR2 from the germline V gene are SGHTA and FQGNSA. There are 15 residues in the CDR3. V shed 1 base and J shed 0 bases, with 10 bases lying between them. The CDR3 region has the DNA TGTGCCAGCAGCTTAGGGACATTGAGCTCCTACGAGCAGTACTTC. Residues: CASSLGTLSSYEQYF.

The chain joins TRBV20-1 to TRBJ1-5; D gene ambiguous. V was clipped by 6 bases and J by 5 bases, with 5 bases between them. CDR1 DFQATT and CDR2 SNEGSKA come from the germline V gene (reference sequence). The CDR3 sequence is 10 residues long. CDR3: CSATDQPQHF. CDR3 coding DNA: TGCAGTGCCACGGATCAGCCCCAGCATTTT.

The chain uses TRBV11-2 and TRBJ1-2; TRBD1 agrees at 7 bases. With 7 bases clipped from V and 4 bases from J, the junction kept 6 bases outside the gene matches. Germline CDR1 SGHAT, CDR2 FQNNGV. This CDR3 is 13 amino acids long. CDR3 nucleotides: TGTGCCAGCACACCACGGACAGGCTATGGCTACACCTTC. This encodes CASTPRTGYGYTF.

By sample share, this clone is large. V and J are TRBV19 and TRBJ1-5; 7 nucleotides agree with TRBD1. The CDR3 sequence is 15 residues long. Trimming at V came to 7 bases and at J to 1 base, leaving 7 bases not matched to a gene. Germline V gene sequence: CDR1 LNHDA, CDR2 SQIVND (reference sequence). The chain's CDR3 is CASTPDRLSNQPQHF. As DNA, the CDR3 is TGTGCCAGTACCCCGGACAGGTTAAGCAATCAGCCCCAGCATTTT.

The chain employs TRBV5-1 and TRBJ2-2, with 12 bases lining up with TRBD2. The CDR3 loop spans 16 amino acids. V was clipped by 3 bases and J by 2 bases; unmatched bases: 2. Germline lookup yields CDR1 SGHRS and CDR2 YFSETQ. Written as DNA, the CDR3 is TGCGCCAGCAGCTCCGGACTAGCGGGAAACACCGGGGAGCTGTTTTTT. This gives the protein CASSSGLAGNTGELFF.

This clone came up a few times. The rearrangement uses TRBV4-2 and TRBJ2-3; TRBD2 agrees at 10 bases. V lost 8 bases, J lost 3 bases, and 8 bases stayed unmatched. The CDR3 is 15 amino acids. Germline CDR1 and CDR2: LGHNA and YNFKEQ. The CDR3 DNA follows: TGTGCCAGCCGAAACCTTAGCGGGGGGACAGATACGCAGTATTTT. This translates into CASRNLSGGTDTQYF.

V gene TRBV11-2 combines with J gene TRBJ2-7; 9 nucleotides agree with TRBD1. Germline V gives CDR1 SGHAT, CDR2 FQNNGV. CDR3 length equals 16 residues. J was trimmed by 3 bases and V by 3 bases; bases with no gene match: 9. The CDR3 reads CASSFAEGQGVYEQYF. For the CDR3, the DNA is TGTGCCAGCAGCTTTGCCGAGGGACAGGGTGTCTACGAGCAGTACTTC.

This sequence joins TRBV28 and TRBJ2-1; 9 bases agree with TRBD2. This CDR3 has 13 residues. After removal of 5 bases from V and 9 bases from J, the junction contained 5 bases not matched to a gene. Looked up from germline, CDR1 is MDHEN and CDR2 is SYDVKM. The CDR3 DNA sequence: TGTGCCAGCAGTATTCTAGCGGGATCTGAGCAGTTCTTC. Translated: CASSILAGSEQFF.

This clone is medium-sized by share. CDR3 region: CASSLYLAGGYEQYF. In nucleotides, the CDR3 is TGTGCCAGCAGTTTATACCTAGCGGGGGGCTACGAGCAGTACTTC. V and J are TRBV27 and TRBJ2-7; the match to TRBD2 covers 11 bases. The V and J ends lost 1 base and 3 bases, in that order; junction bases with no gene match: 2. Per the germline V gene, CDR1 is MNHEY and CDR2 is SMNVEV (reference sequence). The length of the CDR3 is 15 residues.

The V gene is TRBV28, the J gene TRBJ2-3; TRBD1 aligns across 7 bases. The germline V gene has CDR1 MDHEN and CDR2 SYDVKM. CDR3 length: 16 amino acids. The ends lost 6 bases at V and 5 bases at J; junction bases unmatched: 14. The chain's CDR3 is CASRSKTGRGQDTQYF. The CDR3, as DNA: TGTGCCAGCAGATCTAAAACGGGAAGGGGGCAAGATACGCAGTATTTT.

The chain links TRBV7-9 to TRBJ2-7; D not resolved. The length of the CDR3 is 12 residues. The germline CDR1 and CDR2 sequences are SEHNR and FQNEAQ (reference sequence). Trimming removed 5 bases at V and 2 bases at J, with 7 bases between. The CDR3 protein is CASSPDPYEQYF. CDR3 nucleotides: TGTGCCAGCAGCCCCGACCCCTACGAGCAGTACTTC.

The chain employs TRBV5-4 and TRBJ2-7; 8 nucleotides match TRBD1. The CDR3 length is 14 residues. Trimming cost V 0 bases and J 5 bases; bases outside gene matches: 4. In germline, CDR1 is SGHNT, CDR2 YYREEE (reference sequence). CDR3 amino acids: CASSLADRVNEQYF. The CDR3, as DNA: TGTGCCAGCAGCTTGGCGGACAGGGTGAACGAGCAGTACTTC.